A selection of T cell receptor beta chains follows, all from one sample in a study of CD8 T cells in Susac syndrome. TCRdb fed the immunoSEQ multiplex PCR reads into MiXCR, producing one record per CDR3 protein. The sample lists 100,000 to 150,000 distinct CDR3 sequences, about 93% occurring once. What was sequenced was CD8+ T cells from PBMCs. The receptors were sampled from a human donor with Susac syndrome. CDR3s include the opening cysteine and the closing phenylalanine or tryptophan. Fields, in order: D gene, J gene, clone size, V gene, CDR3 DNA, CDR3 protein. D genes are given only for firm matches. Clone size is not always given. Where it is, it says once, few, many or a class for expanded clones.

. | TRBJ2-5 | . | TRBV6-5 | TGTGCCAGCATGGGCGGGGGCCTACAAGAGACCCAGTACTTC | CASMGGGLQETQYF
. | TRBJ1-1 | . | TRBV13 | TGTGCCAGCAGCTTAGCCGGGGCGAACACTGAAGCTTTCTTT | CASSLAGANTEAFF
TRBD1 | TRBJ2-7 | . | TRBV19 | TGTGCCAGTAGAGGGACAGGGGAGAACTACGAGCAGTACTTC | CASRGTGENYEQYF
. | TRBJ1-1 | . | TRBV25-1 | TGTGCCAGCAGTGCGGACAGCCGGAACACTGAAGCTTTCTTT | CASSADSRNTEAFF
. | TRBJ2-5 | . | TRBV9 | TGTGCCAGCAGCGTAGCTGGCAGGGAAGAGACCCAGTACTTC | CASSVAGREETQYF
TRBD2 | TRBJ2-5 | few | TRBV2 | TGTGCCACCACGGGGAGGGATCAAGAGACCCAGTACTTC | CATTGRDQETQYF
. | TRBJ1-1 | . | TRBV15 | TGTGCCACCAGCAGAGGCTGGAGCGAAGCTTTCTTT | CATSRGWSEAFF
. | TRBJ2-5 | . | TRBV5-1 | TGCGCCAGCAGCATGGGCAGGGGCGAAGAGACCCAGTACTTC | CASSMGRGEETQYF
. | TRBJ1-5 | . | TRBV20-1 | TGCAGTGCTAGAGTGGACACCGCCCCGAAGGGCAATCAGCCCCAGCATTTT | CSARVDTAPKGNQPQHF
TRBD1 | TRBJ2-2 | . | TRBV3-1 | TGTGCCAGCAGCCACCCGGACAGGGGTTACGGGGAGCTGTTTTTT | CASSHPDRGYGELFF
. | TRBJ2-3 | . | TRBV20-1 | TGCAGTGCCGCTCGGGATATGACAGATACGCAGTATTTT | CSAARDMTDTQYF
. | TRBJ2-7 | . | TRBV27 | TGTGCCAGCGGTCGGGGGTCAGCTTTCCTATACTACGAGCAGTACTTC | CASGRGSAFLYYEQYF
. | TRBJ2-6 | once | TRBV27 | TGTGCCAGCACTATTGGGAGGTCTGGGGCCAACGTCCTGACTTTC | CASTIGRSGANVLTF
TRBD1 | TRBJ1-2 | . | TRBV20-1 | TGCAGTGCAGCGGGACAGGGAAGGGCCTATGGCTACACCTTC | CSAAGQGRAYGYTF
. | TRBJ1-2 | . | TRBV2 | TGTGCCAGCAGTGCACTCGATCGCGGGGGGCGCGACTATGGCTACACCTTC | CASSALDRGGRDYGYTF
. | TRBJ2-3 | few | TRBV12-3/TRBV12-4 | TGTGCCAGCAGTTTGACAGATACGCAGTATTTT | CASSLTDTQYF
. | TRBJ2-3 | . | TRBV9 | TGTGCCAGCAGCCCTTTCTCGGGGGGCCTCACAGATACGCAGTATTTT | CASSPFSGGLTDTQYF
TRBD2 | TRBJ2-7 | . | TRBV4-3 | TGCGCCAGCAGCCAAGTGTGGGGGGGGATGTACGAGCAGTACTTC | CASSQVWGGMYEQYF
TRBD2 | TRBJ2-7 | . | TRBV4-2 | TGTGCCAGCAGCCAACCGGGGGGGAACTCCTACGAGCAGTACTTC | CASSQPGGNSYEQYF
. | TRBJ1-5 | . | TRBV30 | TGTGCCTCCGCTTCGGGAAGCAATCAGCCCCAGCATTTT | CASASGSNQPQHF
TRBD2 | TRBJ2-7 | . | TRBV6-5 | TGTGCCAGCAGTTACTTTCCTAGCGGGGGTAGCTCCTACGAGCAGTACTTC | CASSYFPSGGSSYEQYF
. | TRBJ2-7 | . | TRBV27 | TGTGCCAGCAGTTACGGCAGGGGAGCGGAACAGTACTTC | CASSYGRGAEQYF
. | TRBJ2-7 | . | TRBV5-4 | TGTGCCAGCAAATATGAGACGGGGAAGCAGTACTTC | CASKYETGKQYF
TRBD2 | TRBJ2-5 | . | TRBV7-9 | TGTGCCAGCAGCAGGACTAGCGGGGGCACGTGGACCCAGTACTTC | CASSRTSGGTWTQYF
TRBD2 | TRBJ2-4 | . | TRBV15 | TGTGCCACCAGCCCTGACGGGGGGGCATTCAAAAACATTCAGTACTTC | CATSPDGGAFKNIQYF
. | TRBJ1-2 | . | TRBV2 | TGTGCCAGCAGTGTCCCAGGGAACTATGGCTACACCTTC | CASSVPGNYGYTF